The T cell receptor beta chain under discussion was sequenced for a study of beta chain features in type 1 diabetes. Study-wide points: For type 1 diabetes patients, VDJ junctions showed fewer insertions and more deletions.

Turning to this clone: The antigen is unknown.

Unmatched junction bases numbered 14, after V lost 7 bases and J lost 8 bases. The CDR3 length is 15 residues. CDR1 and CDR2 from the germline V gene are SGHVS and FQNEAQ. Since all of the isolated RNA was reverse transcribed, expressed TCRB transcripts were what got sequenced. The repertoire was sequenced with immunoSEQ multiplex PCR; TCRdb's copy has only in-frame clones and lacks some. The sample contains some 360,000 clones, roughly a fifth of which appear only once. This chain joins TRBV7-8 and TRBJ2-1; 7 bases are shared with TRBD2. Sequenced sample: naive CD4+ T cells from blood. This TCR was recovered from a woman aged 18-29 years in good health. CDR3 protein: CASIQRRERGDEQFF. The CDR3 DNA follows: TGTGCCAGCATCCAACGGCGGGAGAGGGGTGATGAGCAGTTCTTC.